Detailed here is one T cell receptor beta chain. A read error may account for a junction end that differs from germline. PCR used 60 Vbeta primers and 13 Jbeta primers. Produced via immunoSEQ multiplex PCR; TCRdb's table is partial and in-frame only. The sample has roughly 100,000 clones, roughly four fifths seen once; the top ten hold under 8%. This entry belongs to a study of cytomegalovirus exposure and HLA in healthy donors. There are 14 residues in the CDR3. From germline, CDR1 is SEHNR and CDR2 FQNEAQ (reference sequence). The TCR sequence derives from a woman aged 45-65 years in good health and CMV-seropositive. Sequencing input: PBMCs. The chain employs TRBV7-9 and TRBJ2-7; D may be TRBD2 (6 bases). The CDR3 is CSSSFGGYTYEQYF. The CDR3 region has the DNA TGTTCCAGCAGCTTTGGGGGGTATACCTACGAGCAGTACTTC.